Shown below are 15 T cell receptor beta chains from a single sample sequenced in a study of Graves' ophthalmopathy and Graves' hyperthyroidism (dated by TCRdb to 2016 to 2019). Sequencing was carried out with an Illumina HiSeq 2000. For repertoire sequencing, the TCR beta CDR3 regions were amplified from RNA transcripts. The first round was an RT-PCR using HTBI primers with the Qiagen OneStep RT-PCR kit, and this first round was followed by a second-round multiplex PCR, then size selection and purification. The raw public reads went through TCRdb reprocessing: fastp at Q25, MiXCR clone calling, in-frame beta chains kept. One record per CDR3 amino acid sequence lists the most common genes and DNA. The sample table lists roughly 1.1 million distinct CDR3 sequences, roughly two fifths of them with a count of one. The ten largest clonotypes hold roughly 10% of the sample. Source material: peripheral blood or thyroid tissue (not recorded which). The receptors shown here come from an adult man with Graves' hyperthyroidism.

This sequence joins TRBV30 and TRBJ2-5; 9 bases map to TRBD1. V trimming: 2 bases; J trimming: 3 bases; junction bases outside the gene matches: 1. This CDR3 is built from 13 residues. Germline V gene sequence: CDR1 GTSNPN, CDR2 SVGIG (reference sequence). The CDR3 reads CAWSRQGEETQYF. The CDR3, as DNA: TGTGCCTGGAGTAGACAGGGGGAAGAGACCCAGTACTTC.

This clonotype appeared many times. CDR3 sequence (DNA): TGTGCCAGCAGCTTACAACACGGCGTCAATTCACCCCTCCACTTT. Translated, it gives CASSLQHGVNSPLHF. The rearrangement links TRBV7-3 to TRBJ1-6; no definite D call. V lost 2 bases and J 7 bases, leaving 12 bases between the germline ends. The germline V gene has CDR1 SGHTA and CDR2 FQGTGA. The CDR3 is made up of 15 amino acids.

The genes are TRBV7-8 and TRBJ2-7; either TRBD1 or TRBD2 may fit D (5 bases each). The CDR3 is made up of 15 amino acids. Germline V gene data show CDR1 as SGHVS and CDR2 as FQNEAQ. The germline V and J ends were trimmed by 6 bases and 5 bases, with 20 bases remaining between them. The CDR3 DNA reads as TGTGCCAGCAGGTCTGGGACGTTGGTGGTCGACGAGCAGTACTTC. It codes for CASRSGTLVVDEQYF.

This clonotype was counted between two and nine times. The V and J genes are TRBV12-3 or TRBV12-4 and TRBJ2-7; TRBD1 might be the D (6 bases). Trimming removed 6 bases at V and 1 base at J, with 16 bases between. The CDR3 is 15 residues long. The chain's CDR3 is CASSRLQGESYEQYF. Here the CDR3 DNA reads TGTGCCAGCAGCCGTCTACAGGGAGAGTCCTACGAGCAGTACTTC.

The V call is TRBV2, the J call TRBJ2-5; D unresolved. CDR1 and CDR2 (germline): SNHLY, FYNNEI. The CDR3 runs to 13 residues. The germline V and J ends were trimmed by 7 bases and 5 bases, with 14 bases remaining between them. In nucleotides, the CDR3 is TGTGCCAGCACGTCCCAGCATCGGGAGACCCAGTACTTC. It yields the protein CASTSQHRETQYF.

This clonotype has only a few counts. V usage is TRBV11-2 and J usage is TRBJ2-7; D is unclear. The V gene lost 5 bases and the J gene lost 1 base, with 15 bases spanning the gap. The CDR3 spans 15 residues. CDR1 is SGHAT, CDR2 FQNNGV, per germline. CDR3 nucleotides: TGTGCCAGCAGCCCAAGACCCCAAGGTTCCTACGAGCAGTACTTC. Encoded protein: CASSPRPQGSYEQYF.

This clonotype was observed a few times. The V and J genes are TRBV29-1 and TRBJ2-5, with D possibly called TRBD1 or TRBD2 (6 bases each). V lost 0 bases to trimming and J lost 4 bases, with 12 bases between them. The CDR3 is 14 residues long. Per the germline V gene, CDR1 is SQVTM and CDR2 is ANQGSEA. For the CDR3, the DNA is TGCAGCGTTGAAGATCGGGGGCGCTCAGAGACCCAGTACTTC. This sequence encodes CSVEDRGRSETQYF.

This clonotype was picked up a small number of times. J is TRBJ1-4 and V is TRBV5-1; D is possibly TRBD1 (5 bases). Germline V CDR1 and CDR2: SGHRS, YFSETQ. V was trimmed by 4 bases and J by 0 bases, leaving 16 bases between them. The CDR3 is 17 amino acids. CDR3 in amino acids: CASSTGLGGSTNEKLFF. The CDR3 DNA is TGCGCCAGCAGCACCGGACTGGGGGGATCAACTAATGAAAAACTGTTTTTT.

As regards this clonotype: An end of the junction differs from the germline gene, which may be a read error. For the CDR3, the DNA is TGTGCCAGTAGTCTGGGAATGACTGAAGCTTTC. Protein product: CASSLGMTEAF. This chain joins TRBV19 and TRBJ2-6; D is ambiguous. CDR1 is LNHDA, CDR2 SQIVND, per germline (reference sequence). CDR3 length: 11 amino acids.

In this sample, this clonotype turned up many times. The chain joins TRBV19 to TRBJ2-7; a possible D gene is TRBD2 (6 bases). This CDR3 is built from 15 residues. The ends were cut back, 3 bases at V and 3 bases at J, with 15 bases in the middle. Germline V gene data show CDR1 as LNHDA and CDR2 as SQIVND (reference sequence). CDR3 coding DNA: TGTGCCAGTAGTATTGGCGGGGAATCTTTCTACGAGCAGTACTTC. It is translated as CASSIGGESFYEQYF.

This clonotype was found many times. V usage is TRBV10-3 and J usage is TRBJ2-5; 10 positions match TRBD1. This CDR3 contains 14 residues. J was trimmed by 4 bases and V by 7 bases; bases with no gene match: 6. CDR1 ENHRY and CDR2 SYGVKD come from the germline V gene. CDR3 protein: CAITPGQGRETQYF. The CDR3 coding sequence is TGTGCCATCACGCCGGGACAGGGGCGAGAGACCCAGTACTTC.

CDR3 nucleotide sequence: TGTGCCAGCAGCCCAACAGGGGTTGGAAACACCTTC. This codes for CASSPTGVGNTF. This chain connects TRBV7-8 to TRBJ1-2; 7 positions agree with TRBD1. V dropped 5 bases and J dropped 12; count of bases not matched to a gene: 9. CDR1 and CDR2 (germline): SGHVS, FQNEAQ. The CDR3 loop spans 12 amino acids.

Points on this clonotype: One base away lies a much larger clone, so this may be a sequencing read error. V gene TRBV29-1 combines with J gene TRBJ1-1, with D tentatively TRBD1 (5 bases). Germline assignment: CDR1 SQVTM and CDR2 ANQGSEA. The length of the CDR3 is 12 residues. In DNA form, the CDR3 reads TGCAGCGTTGGGGGCATGAACACTGAAGTTTTCTTT. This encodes CSVGGMNTEVFF.

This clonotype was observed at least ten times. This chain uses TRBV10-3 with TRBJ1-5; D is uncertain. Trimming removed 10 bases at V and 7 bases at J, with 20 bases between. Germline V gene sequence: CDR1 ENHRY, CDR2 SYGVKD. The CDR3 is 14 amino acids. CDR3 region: CATLSAPGGQPQHF. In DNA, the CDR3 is TGTGCCACCCTCTCGGCTCCCGGCGGGCAGCCCCAGCATTTT.

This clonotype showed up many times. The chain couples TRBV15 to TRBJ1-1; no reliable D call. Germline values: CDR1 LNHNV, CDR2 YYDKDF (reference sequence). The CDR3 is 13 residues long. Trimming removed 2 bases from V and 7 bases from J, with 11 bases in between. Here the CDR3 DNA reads TGTGCCACCAGCAGACCCCGGCGGGTTGAAGCTTTCTTT. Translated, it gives CATSRPRRVEAFF. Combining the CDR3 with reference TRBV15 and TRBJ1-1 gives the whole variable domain DAMVIQNPRYQVTQFGKPVTLSCSQTLNHNVMYWYQQKSSQAPKLLFHYYDKDFNNEADTPDNFQSRRPNTSFCFLDIRSPGLGDTAMYLCATSRPRRVEAFFGQGTRLTVV.